This T cell receptor beta chain was recorded in a study of beta chain features in type 1 diabetes. Study-level points and caveats: Fewer junction insertions and more nucleotide deletions appeared in type 1 diabetes patients. The influence of HLA type on TCRB rearrangement stayed undetermined.

The authors reverse transcribed all of the isolated RNA, so sequencing captured expressed TCRB transcripts. The method was immunoSEQ multiplex PCR; TCRdb's version includes in-frame clones alone and lacks a portion of them. The table shows 350,000 or so clones, with roughly 21% occurring only once. This clone was observed a handful of times. Its antigen is not known. Germline CDR1 LNHNV, CDR2 YYDKDF (reference sequence). The CDR3 loop spans 15 amino acids. V shed 0 bases, J shed 6 bases, and the junction held 8 bases outside the gene matches. On average, the one heparinised blood draw given by each donor was around 120 mL.

The sequence came from a woman between 18 and 29 years old in good health. The chain employs TRBV15 and TRBJ2-7, with 7 bases fitting TRBD2. The sequenced sample consisted of naive CD4+ T cells from blood. The CDR3, as DNA: TGTGCCACCAGCAGAGATCTTCCGGGGGAGGGCGAGCAGTACTTC. This codes for CATSRDLPGEGEQYF.